The subject of this entry is one TCR beta chain. Study processing details: The authors estimated nucleated cell counts from reference gene primer amplification. Using immunoSEQ multiplex PCR, the repertoire was profiled, and TCRdb retains in-frame clones only, with some absent. From that table come the V and J calls and clone size; the DNA was used to work out D and trimming. The sample has hundreds of thousands of clones, under 95% seen once. The germline V gene has CDR1 LNHDA and CDR2 SQIVND (reference sequence). The junction had 9 bases not matched to a gene; V was cut back by 6 bases and J by 6 bases. The CDR3 sequence is 14 residues long. These data are taken from a study of blood T cell repertoires in COVID-19. At the level of the study: The United States, Italy and Spain were the sources of the acute and convalescent COVID-19 samples. PBMCs, B-cell-depleted T cells, or T cells were the source of the cDNA or gDNA that made up the material.

The source is a woman aged 18-35 years who had recovered from COVID-19. This chain uses TRBV19 with TRBJ1-1, with 8 nucleotides matching TRBD1. The sample taken for sequencing was peripheral blood. The CDR3 loop reads CASSWGRGLSEAFF. The CDR3 DNA reads as TGTGCCAGTAGCTGGGGCAGGGGGCTTTCTGAAGCTTTCTTT.